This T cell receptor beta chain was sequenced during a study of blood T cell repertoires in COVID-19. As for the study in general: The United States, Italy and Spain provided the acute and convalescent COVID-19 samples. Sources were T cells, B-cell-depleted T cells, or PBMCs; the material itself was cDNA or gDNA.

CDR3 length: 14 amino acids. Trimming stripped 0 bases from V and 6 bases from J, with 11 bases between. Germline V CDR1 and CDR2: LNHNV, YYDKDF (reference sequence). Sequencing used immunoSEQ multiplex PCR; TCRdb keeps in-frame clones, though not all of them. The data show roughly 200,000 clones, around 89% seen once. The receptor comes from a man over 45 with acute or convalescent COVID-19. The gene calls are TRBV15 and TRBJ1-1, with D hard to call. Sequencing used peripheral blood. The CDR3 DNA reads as TGTGCCACCAGCAGAGATGGTGGTGGCCCTGAAGCTTTCTTT. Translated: CATSRDGGGPEAFF.